This entry is about one T cell receptor beta chain. Its antigen is not identified. This specimen belongs to a study of STAT5B mutations in CD4+ large granular lymphocyte leukemia. Study-wide findings and caveats: TRBV06-family usage was enriched in top patient clones (8/27) versus controls (2/35). Patient CD4-sorted repertoires stayed more clonal than healthy ones after leukemic-clone removal.

The V end lost 6 bases, the J end lost 3 bases, and 14 bases lay between the germline ends. The CDR3 spans 14 residues. CDR1 GTSNPN and CDR2 SVGIG come from the germline V gene (reference sequence). Only in-frame clones appear in the TCRdb table, and some are missing; sequencing was by immunoSEQ multiplex PCR. Of 31,000 or so clones detected, 76% appear once; the ten largest clones hold over 2%. This receptor was taken from a human donor in good health. The V call is TRBV30, the J call TRBJ2-2; weak D call: TRBD1 (6 bases). The sample was CD4+ T cells from blood buffy coats. CDR3: CACPKDSYTGELFF. In DNA, the CDR3 is TGTGCCTGCCCCAAGGACAGTTACACCGGGGAGCTGTTTTTT. The variable domain in full, completed from reference TRBV30 and TRBJ2-2, reads SQTIHQWPATLVQPVGSPLSLECTVEGTSNPNLYWYRQAAGRGLQLLFYSVGIGQISSEVPQNLSASRPQDRQFILSSKKLLLSDSGFYLCACPKDSYTGELFFGEGSRLTVL.